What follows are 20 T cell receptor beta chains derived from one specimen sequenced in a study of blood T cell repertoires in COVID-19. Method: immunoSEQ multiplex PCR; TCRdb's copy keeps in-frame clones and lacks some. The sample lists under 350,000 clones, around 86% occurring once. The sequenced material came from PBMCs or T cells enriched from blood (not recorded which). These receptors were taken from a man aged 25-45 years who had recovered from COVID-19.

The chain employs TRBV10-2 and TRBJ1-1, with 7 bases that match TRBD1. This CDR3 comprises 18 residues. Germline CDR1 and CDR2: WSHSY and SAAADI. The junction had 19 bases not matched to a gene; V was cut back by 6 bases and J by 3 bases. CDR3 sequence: CASSKYLRQGGWDTEAFF. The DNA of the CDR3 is TGCGCCAGCAGCAAATACCTTCGACAAGGGGGCTGGGACACTGAAGCTTTCTTT.

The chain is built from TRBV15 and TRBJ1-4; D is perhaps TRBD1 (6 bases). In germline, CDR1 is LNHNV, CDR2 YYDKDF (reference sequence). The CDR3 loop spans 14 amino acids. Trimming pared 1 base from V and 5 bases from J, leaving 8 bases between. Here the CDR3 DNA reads TGTGCCACCAGCAGAGGAGGGGGAAATGAAAAACTGTTTTTT. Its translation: CATSRGGGNEKLFF. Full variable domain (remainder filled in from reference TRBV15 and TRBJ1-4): DAMVIQNPRYQVTQFGKPVTLSCSQTLNHNVMYWYQQKSSQAPKLLFHYYDKDFNNEADTPDNFQSRRPNTSFCFLDIRSPGLGDTAMYLCATSRGGGNEKLFFGSGTQLSVL.

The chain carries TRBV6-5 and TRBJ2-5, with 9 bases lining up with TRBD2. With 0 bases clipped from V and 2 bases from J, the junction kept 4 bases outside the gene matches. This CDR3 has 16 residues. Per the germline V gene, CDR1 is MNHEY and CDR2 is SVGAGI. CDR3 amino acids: CASSYSGAGGQETQYF. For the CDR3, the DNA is TGTGCCAGCAGTTACTCTGGGGCGGGAGGGCAAGAGACCCAGTACTTC.

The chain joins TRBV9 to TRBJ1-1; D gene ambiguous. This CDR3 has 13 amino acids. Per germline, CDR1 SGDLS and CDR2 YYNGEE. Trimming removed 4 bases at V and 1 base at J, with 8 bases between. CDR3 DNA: TGTGCCAGCAGCTTACGGGGGAACACTGAAGCTTTCTTT. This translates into CASSLRGNTEAFF. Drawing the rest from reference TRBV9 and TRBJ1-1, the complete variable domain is DSGVTQTPKHLITATGQRVTLRCSPRSGDLSVYWYQQSLDQGLQFLIQYYNGEERAKGNILERFSAQQFPDLHSELNLSSLELGDSALYFCASSLRGNTEAFFGQGTRLTVV.

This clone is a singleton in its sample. The chain's CDR3 is CSASLAGETQYF. CDR3 bases: TGCAGTGCTAGTCTGGCGGGAGAGACCCAGTACTTC. The chain recombines TRBV20-1 with TRBJ2-5; possible D gene TRBD2, 5 bases. Germline V gives CDR1 DFQATT, CDR2 SNEGSKA (reference sequence). Trimming removed 3 bases at V and 4 bases at J, with 9 bases between. This CDR3 is 12 amino acids long.

CDR3 DNA sequence: TGTGCCAGCAGCTTACGAGGGGGCGAAACTGAAGCTTTCTTT. Amino acids: CASSLRGGETEAFF. The gene calls are TRBV7-9 and TRBJ1-1, with 7 bases lining up with TRBD1. V shed 2 bases, J shed 5 bases, and the junction held 5 bases outside the gene matches. This CDR3 has 14 amino acids. From germline, CDR1 is SEHNR and CDR2 FQNEAQ (reference sequence).

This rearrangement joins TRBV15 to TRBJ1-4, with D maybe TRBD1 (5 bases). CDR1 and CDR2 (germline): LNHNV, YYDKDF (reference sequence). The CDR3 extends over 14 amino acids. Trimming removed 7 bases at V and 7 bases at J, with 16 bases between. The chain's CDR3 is CATNSKGLGEKLFF. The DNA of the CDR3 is TGTGCCACCAACTCGAAGGGACTTGGTGAAAAACTGTTTTTT.

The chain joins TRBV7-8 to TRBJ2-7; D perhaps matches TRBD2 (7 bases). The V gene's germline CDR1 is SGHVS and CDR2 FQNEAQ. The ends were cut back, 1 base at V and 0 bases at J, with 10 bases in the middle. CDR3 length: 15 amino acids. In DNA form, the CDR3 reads TGTGCCAGCAGCTTAGGGGGGGGCGGCTCCTACGAGCAGTACTTC. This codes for CASSLGGGGSYEQYF.

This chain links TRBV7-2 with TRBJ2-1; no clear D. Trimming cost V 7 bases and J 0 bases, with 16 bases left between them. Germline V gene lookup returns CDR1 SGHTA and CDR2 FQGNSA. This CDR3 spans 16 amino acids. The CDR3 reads CASTPSAQSSYNEQFF. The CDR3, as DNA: TGTGCCAGCACTCCGTCTGCACAGAGCTCCTACAATGAGCAGTTCTTC.

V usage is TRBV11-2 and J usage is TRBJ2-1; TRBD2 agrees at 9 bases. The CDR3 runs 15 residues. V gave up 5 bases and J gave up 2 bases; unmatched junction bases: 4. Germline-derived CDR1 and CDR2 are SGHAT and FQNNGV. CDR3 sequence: CASSRAGGTYNEQFF. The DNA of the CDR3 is TGTGCCAGCAGCCGAGCGGGGGGCACCTACAATGAGCAGTTCTTC. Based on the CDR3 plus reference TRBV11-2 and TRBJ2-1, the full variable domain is EAGVAQSPRYKIIEKRQSVAFWCNPISGHATLYWYQQILGQGPKLLIQFQNNGVVDDSQLPKDRFSAERLKGVDSTLKIQPAKLEDSAVYLCASSRAGGTYNEQFFGPGTRLTVL.

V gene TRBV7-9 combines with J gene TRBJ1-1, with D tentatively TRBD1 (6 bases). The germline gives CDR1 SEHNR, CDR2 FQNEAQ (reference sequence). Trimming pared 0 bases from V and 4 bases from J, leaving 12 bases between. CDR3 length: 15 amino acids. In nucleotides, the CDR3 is TGTGCCAGCAGCTTAGCGGGGGGGCGCGGCACTGAAGCTTTCTTT. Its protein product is CASSLAGGRGTEAFF.

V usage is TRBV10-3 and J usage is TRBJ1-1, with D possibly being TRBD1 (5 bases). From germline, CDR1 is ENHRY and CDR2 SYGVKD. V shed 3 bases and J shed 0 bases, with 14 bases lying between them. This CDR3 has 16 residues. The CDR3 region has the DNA TGTGCCATCAGTGAACAGGAGTGGACGATGAACACTGAAGCTTTCTTT. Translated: CAISEQEWTMNTEAFF.

The chain's CDR3 is CASSTSSPSYEQYF. The CDR3 nucleotides read TGTGCCAGCAGTACATCTTCTCCCTCCTACGAGCAGTACTTC. This chain joins TRBV6-5 and TRBJ2-7, with no clear D. V lost 5 bases, J lost 0 bases, and 11 bases lay in between. The CDR3 runs 14 residues. CDR1 is MNHEY and CDR2 is SVGAGI in the germline V gene.

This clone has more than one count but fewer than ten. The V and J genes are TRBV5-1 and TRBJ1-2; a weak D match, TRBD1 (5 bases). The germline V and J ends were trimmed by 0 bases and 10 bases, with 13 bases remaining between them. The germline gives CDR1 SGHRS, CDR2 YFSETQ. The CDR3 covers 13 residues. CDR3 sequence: CASSLAGGKVYTF. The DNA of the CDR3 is TGCGCCAGCAGCTTGGCGGGGGGAAAGGTCTACACCTTC.

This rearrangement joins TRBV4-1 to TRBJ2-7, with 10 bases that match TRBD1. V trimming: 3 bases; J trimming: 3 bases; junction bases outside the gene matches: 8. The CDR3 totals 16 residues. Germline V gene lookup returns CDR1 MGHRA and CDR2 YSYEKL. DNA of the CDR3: TGCGCCAGCAGCCATCCGCCGACAGGGGGCGGCTACGAGCAGTACTTC. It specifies CASSHPPTGGGYEQYF.

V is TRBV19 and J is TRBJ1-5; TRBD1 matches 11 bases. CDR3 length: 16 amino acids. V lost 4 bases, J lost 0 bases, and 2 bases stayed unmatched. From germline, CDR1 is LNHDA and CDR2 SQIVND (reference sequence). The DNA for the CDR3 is TGTGCCAGTAGTAAGGGGACAGGGGGTAGCAATCAGCCCCAGCATTTT. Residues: CASSKGTGGSNQPQHF.

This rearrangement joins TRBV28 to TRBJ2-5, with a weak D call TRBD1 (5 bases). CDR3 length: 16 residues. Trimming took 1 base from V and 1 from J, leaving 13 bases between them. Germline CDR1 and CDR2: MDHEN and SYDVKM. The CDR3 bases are TGTGCCAGCAGTTTATATAGGGGCCAGGGCCAAGAGACCCAGTACTTC. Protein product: CASSLYRGQGQETQYF.

The CDR3 DNA follows: TGTGCCAGCAGCCGTACACAGGGATGGGAAAAACTGTTTTTT. Encoded protein: CASSRTQGWEKLFF. The genes are TRBV28 and TRBJ1-4, with a possible D match to TRBD1 (6 bases). V gave up 6 bases and J gave up 8 bases, with 16 bases separating them. CDR3 length: 14 residues. Germline values: CDR1 MDHEN, CDR2 SYDVKM.

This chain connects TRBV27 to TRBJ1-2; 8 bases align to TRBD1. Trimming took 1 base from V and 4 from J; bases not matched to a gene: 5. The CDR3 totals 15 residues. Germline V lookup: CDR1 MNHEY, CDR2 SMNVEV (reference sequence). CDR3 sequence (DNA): TGTGCCAGCAGTTTATACCCAGGGGGCTCCTATGGCTACACCTTC. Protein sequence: CASSLYPGGSYGYTF.

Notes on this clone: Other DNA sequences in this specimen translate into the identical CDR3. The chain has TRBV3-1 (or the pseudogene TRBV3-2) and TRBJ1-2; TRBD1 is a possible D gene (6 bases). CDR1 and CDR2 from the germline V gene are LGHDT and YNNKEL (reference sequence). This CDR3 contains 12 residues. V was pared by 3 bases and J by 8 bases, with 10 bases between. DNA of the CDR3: TGTGCCAGCAGCCAGAGCAGGGGAGGCTACACCTTC. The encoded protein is CASSQSRGGYTF.